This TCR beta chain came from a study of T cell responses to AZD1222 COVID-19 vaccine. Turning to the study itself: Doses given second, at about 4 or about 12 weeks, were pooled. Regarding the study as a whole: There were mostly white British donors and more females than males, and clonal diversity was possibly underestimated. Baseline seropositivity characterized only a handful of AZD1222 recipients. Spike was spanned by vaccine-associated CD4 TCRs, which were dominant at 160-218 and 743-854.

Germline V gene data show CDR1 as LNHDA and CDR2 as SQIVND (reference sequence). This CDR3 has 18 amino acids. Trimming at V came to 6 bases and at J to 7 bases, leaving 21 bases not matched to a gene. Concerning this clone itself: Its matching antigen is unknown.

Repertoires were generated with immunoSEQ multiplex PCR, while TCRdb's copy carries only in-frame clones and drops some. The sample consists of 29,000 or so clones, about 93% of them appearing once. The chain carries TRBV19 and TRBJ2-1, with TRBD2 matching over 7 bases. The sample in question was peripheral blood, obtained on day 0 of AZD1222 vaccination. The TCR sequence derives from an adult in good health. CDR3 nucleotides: TGTGCCAGTAGCAACCTACTTGGTGGGGGGACTAATATAAATGAGCAGTTCTTC. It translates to CASSNLLGGGTNINEQFF.